This T cell receptor (beta chain) was identified in a study of T cell repertoires in cytomegalovirus infection. Overall study: The public TCR beta signatures pointed to both CMV infection and matching HLA type.

Study-wide results and caveats: Dominating the ex vivo response were HLA-C-restricted CMV-specific TCR beta clonotypes.

A single record per CDR3 protein comes from TCRdb applying MiXCR to the reads. Altogether about 240,000 distinct CDR3 sequences are present, 12% being singletons, with the ten largest covering around 1.6%. The CDR3 totals 15 residues. The V end was cut by 0 bases, the J end by 1 base, with 10 bases between. CDR1 is SGDLS, CDR2 YYNGEE, per germline. Comment on this clonotype: The antigen remains unidentified.

The TCR comes from a human donor in good health (CMV status not recorded). Some clones in this sample may be carry-over from other donors' samples. V and J are TRBV9 and TRBJ2-5; TRBD2 is a possible D gene (5 bases). The material sequenced was PBMCs. In DNA form, the CDR3 reads TGTGCCAGCAGCGTAGGAAGCGGTGTCCAAGAGACCCAGTACTTC. This encodes CASSVGSGVQETQYF.